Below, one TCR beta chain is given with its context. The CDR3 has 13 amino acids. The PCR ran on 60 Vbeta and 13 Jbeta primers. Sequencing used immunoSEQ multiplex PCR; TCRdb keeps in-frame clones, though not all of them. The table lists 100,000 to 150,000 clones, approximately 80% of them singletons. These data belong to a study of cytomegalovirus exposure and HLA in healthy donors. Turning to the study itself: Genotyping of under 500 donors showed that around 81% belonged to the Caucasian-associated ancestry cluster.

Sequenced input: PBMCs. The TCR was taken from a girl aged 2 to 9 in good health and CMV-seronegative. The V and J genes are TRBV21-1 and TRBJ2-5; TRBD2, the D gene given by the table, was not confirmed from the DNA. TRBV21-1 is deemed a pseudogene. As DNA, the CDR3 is TGTGCCAGCAGCACCATCCCGGAAGAGACCCAGTACTTC. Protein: CASSTIPEETQYF.